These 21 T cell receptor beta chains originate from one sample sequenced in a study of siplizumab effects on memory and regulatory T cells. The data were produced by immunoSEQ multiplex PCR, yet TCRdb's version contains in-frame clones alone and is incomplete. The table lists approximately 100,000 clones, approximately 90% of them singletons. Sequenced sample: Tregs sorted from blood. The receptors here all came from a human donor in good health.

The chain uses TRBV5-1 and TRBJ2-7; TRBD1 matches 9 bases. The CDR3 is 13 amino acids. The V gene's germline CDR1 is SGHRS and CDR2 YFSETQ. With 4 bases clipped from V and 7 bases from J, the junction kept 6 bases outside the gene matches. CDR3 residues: CASSEDRGREQYF. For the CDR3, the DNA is TGCGCCAGCAGCGAGGACAGGGGACGGGAGCAGTACTTC.

CDR3 DNA: TGTGCCAGCAGCTTACGCAGGGGCGCAGGAGAAAAACTGTTTTTT. It yields the protein CASSLRRGAGEKLFF. This sequence joins TRBV7-3 and TRBJ1-4; D might be TRBD1 (6 bases). CDR1 and CDR2 (germline): SGHTA, FQGTGA. This CDR3 is built from 15 residues. Trimming cost V 2 bases and J 8 bases, with 15 bases left between them.

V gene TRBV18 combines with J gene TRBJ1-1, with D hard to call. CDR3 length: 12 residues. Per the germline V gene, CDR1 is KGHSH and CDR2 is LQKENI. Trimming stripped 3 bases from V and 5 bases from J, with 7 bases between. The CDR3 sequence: CASSPIGTEAFF. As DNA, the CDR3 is TGTGCCAGCTCACCGATAGGGACTGAAGCTTTCTTT.

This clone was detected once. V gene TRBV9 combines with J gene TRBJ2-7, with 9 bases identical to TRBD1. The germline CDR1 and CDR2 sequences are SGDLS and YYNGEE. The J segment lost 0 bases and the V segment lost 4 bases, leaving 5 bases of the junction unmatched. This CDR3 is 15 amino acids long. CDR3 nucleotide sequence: TGTGCCAGCAGCATCGGACAGGGGTTCTCCTACGAGCAGTACTTC. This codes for CASSIGQGFSYEQYF.

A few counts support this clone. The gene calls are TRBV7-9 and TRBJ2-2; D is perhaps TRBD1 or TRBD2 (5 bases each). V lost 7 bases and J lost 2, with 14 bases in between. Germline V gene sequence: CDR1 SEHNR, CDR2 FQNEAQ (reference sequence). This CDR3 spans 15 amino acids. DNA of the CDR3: TGTGCCAGCACCTCGGGGACCTCCAACACCGGGGAGCTGTTTTTT. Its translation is CASTSGTSNTGELFF.

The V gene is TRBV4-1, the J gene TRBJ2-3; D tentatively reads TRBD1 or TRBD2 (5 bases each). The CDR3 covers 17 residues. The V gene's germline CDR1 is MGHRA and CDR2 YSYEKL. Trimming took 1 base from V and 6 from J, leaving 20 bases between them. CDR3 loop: CASSQASGPKVKDTQYF. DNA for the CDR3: TGCGCCAGCAGCCAAGCTTCGGGACCTAAGGTTAAGGATACGCAGTATTTT.

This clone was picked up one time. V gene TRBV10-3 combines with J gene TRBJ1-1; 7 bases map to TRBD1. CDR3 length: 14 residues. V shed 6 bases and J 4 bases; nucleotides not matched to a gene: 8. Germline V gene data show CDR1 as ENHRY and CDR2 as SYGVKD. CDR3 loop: CAIRETGEATEAFF. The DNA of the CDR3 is TGTGCCATCAGGGAAACAGGGGAAGCCACTGAAGCTTTCTTT.

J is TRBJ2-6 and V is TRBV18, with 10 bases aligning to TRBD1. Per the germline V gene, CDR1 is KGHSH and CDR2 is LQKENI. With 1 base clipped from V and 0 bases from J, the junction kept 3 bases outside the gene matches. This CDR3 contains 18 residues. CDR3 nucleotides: TGTGCCAGCTCACCACGGACAGGGGGGAACTCTGGGGCCAACGTCCTGACTTTC. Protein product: CASSPRTGGNSGANVLTF.

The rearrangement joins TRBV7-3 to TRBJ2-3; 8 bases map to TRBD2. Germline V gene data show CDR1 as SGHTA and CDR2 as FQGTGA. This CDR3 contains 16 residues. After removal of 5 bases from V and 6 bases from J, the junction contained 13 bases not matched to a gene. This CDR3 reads CASSLGLVGVGDTQYF. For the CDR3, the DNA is TGTGCCAGCAGCCTGGGACTAGTCGGGGTTGGGGATACGCAGTATTTT.

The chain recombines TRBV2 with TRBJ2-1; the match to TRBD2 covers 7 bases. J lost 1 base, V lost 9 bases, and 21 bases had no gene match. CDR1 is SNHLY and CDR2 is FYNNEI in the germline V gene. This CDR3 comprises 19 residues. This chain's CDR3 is CASDTPGLAEGSSYNEQFF. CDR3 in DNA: TGTGCCAGTGACACACCGGGGCTAGCGGAGGGATCATCCTACAATGAGCAGTTCTTC.

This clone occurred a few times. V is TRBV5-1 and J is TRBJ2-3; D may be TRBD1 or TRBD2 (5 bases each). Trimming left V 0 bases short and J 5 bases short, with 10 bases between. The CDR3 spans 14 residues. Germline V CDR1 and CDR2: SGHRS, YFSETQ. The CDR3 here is CASSLAGSGDTQYF. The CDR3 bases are TGCGCCAGCAGCTTGGCAGGGAGTGGAGATACGCAGTATTTT.

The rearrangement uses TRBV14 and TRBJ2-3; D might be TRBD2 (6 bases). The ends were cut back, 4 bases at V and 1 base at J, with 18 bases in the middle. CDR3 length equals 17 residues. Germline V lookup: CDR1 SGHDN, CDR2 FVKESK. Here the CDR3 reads CASSRRLPGVGTDTQYF. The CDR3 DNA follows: TGTGCCAGCAGCCGACGGCTCCCGGGAGTCGGCACAGATACGCAGTATTTT.

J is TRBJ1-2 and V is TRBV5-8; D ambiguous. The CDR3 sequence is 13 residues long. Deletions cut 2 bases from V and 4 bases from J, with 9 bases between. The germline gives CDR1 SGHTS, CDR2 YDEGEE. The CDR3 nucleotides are TGTGCCAGCAGCTTTCAGCAGGCCTATGGCTACACCTTC. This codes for CASSFQQAYGYTF.

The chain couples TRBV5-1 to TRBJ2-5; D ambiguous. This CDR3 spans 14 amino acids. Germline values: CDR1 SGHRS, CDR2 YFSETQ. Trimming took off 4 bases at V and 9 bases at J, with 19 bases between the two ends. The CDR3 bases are TGCGCCAGCAGCCCCCGGACGGCTTGGGTGGCCCAGTACTTC. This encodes CASSPRTAWVAQYF.

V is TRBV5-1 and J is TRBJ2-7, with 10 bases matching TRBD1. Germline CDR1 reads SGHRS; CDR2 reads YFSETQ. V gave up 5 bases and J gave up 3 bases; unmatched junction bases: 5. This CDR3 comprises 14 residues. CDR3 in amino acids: CASSTGTGDYEQYF. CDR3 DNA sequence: TGCGCCAGCAGTACCGGGACAGGGGACTACGAGCAGTACTTC.

In nucleotides, the CDR3 is TGTGCCAGCAGTCCCCTGGGACTTCTTAACGAGCAGTACTTC. As protein: CASSPLGLLNEQYF. This sequence joins TRBV2 and TRBJ2-5; D possibly corresponds to TRBD2 (6 bases). Judging by the DNA end, TRBJ2-7 fits better; the J call may be wrong. Germline CDR1 is SNHLY and CDR2 is FYNNEI. CDR3 size: 14 residues.

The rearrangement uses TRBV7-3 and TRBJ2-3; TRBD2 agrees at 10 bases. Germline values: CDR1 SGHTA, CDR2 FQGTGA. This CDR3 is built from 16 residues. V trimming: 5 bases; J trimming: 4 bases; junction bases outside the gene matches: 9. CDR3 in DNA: TGTGCCAGCAGCCGTAACTGGCTAGCGGGAGCAGATACGCAGTATTTT. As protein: CASSRNWLAGADTQYF.

CDR3 sequence: CASSLGRGDTQYF. The CDR3, as DNA: TGTGCCAGCAGCTTAGGGAGGGGGGATACGCAGTATTTT. J is TRBJ2-3 and V is TRBV7-2; D tentatively fits TRBD1 or TRBD2 (6 bases each). Trimming took off 1 base at V and 6 bases at J, with 8 bases between the two ends. From germline, CDR1 is SGHTA and CDR2 FQGNSA. This CDR3 contains 13 residues.

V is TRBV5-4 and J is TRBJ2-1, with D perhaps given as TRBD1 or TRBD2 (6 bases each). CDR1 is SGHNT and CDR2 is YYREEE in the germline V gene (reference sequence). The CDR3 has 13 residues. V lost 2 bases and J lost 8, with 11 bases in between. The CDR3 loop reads CASSFVGGDEQFF. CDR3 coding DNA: TGTGCCAGCAGCTTTGTGGGGGGCGATGAGCAGTTCTTC.

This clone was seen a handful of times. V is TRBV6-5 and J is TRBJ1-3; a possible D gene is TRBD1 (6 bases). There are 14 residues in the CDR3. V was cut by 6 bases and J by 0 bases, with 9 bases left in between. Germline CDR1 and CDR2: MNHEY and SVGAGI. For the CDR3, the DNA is TGTGCCAGCAGCACAGGGATCTCTGGAAACACCATATATTTT. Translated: CASSTGISGNTIYF.

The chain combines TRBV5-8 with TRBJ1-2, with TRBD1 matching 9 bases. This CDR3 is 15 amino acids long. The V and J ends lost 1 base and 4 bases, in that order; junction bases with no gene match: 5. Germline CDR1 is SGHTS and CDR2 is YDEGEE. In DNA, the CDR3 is TGTGCCAGCAGCTTGTTAGGACAGGGGACCTATGGCTACACCTTC. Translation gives CASSLLGQGTYGYTF.